This TCR beta chain was obtained from a study of blood T cells in healthy people across ages. Study-level points and caveats: Higher diversity, along with more naive CD4+ cells, distinguished long-lived donors from aged donors. The donors' CMV status was not determined, possibly confounding changes in expanded clonotypes.

Deletions cut 6 bases from V and 0 bases from J, with 10 bases between. The CDR3 contains 14 residues. Through a sample-barcoded 5' primer and a J-beta primer mix, a second PCR was run for roughly 6 to 11 cycles. TCRdb processed the 5' RACE reads anew with MiXCR; each CDR3 protein has one entry. Among about 1.6 million distinct CDR3 sequences listed, 30% to 40% were seen once. This clonotype was counted a few times. No antigen is known for it. The genes are TRBV12-3 or TRBV12-4 and TRBJ2-3; D possibly corresponds to TRBD2 (6 bases). The specimen was blood. This receptor was identified in a woman under 40 in good health. CDR3 loop: CASSPGDSTDTQYF. CDR3 bases: TGTGCCAGCAGCCCGGGGGATAGCACAGATACGCAGTATTTT.